Listed here are 32 T cell receptor beta chains from one sample, sequenced in a study of CD4+ T cells in melanoma. This table comes from immunoSEQ multiplex PCR, and its TCRdb copy is limited to in-frame clones, with some not included. The sample lists about 11,000 clones; about 63% were seen once. The sequenced material came from cells from a culture (not recorded whether cultured in vitro). The receptors shown here come from a human donor with melanoma.

The sample holds a few counts of this clone. This rearrangement joins TRBV18 to TRBJ1-6; 9 bases agree with TRBD1. The trim removed 5 bases at V and 10 bases at J, leaving 6 bases unmatched. Germline lookup yields CDR1 KGHSH and CDR2 LQKENI. CDR3 length: 14 residues. CDR3 sequence (DNA): TGTGCCAGCTCAAAACAGGGGGCAGGGTCACCCCTCCACTTT. Amino acid sequence: CASSKQGAGSPLHF. The full variable domain, in which reference TRBV18 and TRBJ1-6 provide the parts outside the CDR3, is NAGVMQNPRHLVRRRGQEARLRCSPMKGHSHVYWYRQLPEEGLKFMVYLQKENIIDESGMPKERFSAEFPKEGPSILRIQQVVRGDSAAYFCASSKQGAGSPLHFGNGTRLTVT.

This clone was counted a few times. The V gene is TRBV7-9, the J gene TRBJ1-1; no clear D. V lost 5 bases and J 1 base, leaving 11 bases between the germline ends. The CDR3 consists of 14 residues. CDR1 and CDR2 from the germline V gene are SEHNR and FQNEAQ (reference sequence). CDR3: CASSARGANTEAFF. CDR3 in DNA: TGTGCCAGCAGCGCCAGAGGCGCGAACACTGAAGCTTTCTTT.

The CDR3 region is CASEFTGDGYTF. For the CDR3, the DNA is TGTGCCAGCGAGTTCACAGGGGATGGCTACACCTTC. This chain uses TRBV2 with TRBJ1-2; TRBD1 agrees at 7 bases. The CDR3 covers 12 residues. CDR1 is SNHLY and CDR2 is FYNNEI in the germline V gene. The V gene end was trimmed by 8 bases and the J gene end by 6 bases; junction bases not matched to a gene: 6.

The count of this clone is one. The chain has TRBV19 and TRBJ1-1; tentative D call: TRBD1 (6 bases). V lost 0 bases and J lost 10, with 18 bases in between. The germline gives CDR1 LNHDA, CDR2 SQIVND (reference sequence). This CDR3 comprises 15 residues. The CDR3 here is CASSIDLGQPWVAFF. The CDR3 DNA sequence: TGTGCCAGTAGTATAGATCTTGGACAGCCCTGGGTAGCTTTCTTT.

The chain links TRBV19 to TRBJ2-2; 8 bases are a match to TRBD2. With V trimmed by 6 bases and J by 4 bases, 7 bases remained unmatched. CDR3 length: 15 amino acids. Looked up from germline, CDR1 is LNHDA and CDR2 is SQIVND (reference sequence). The CDR3 loop reads CASRGLVAGTGELFF. CDR3 DNA: TGTGCCAGTAGGGGACTAGTAGCGGGCACCGGGGAGCTGTTTTTT.

This clone was observed a handful of times. This sequence joins TRBV7-2 and TRBJ1-2; D gene unclear. The CDR3 is 11 residues long. The germline gives CDR1 SGHTA, CDR2 FQGNSA. The V gene lost 3 bases and the J gene lost 3 bases, with 2 bases spanning the gap. CDR3 amino acids: CASSFYYGYTF. The CDR3 region has the DNA TGTGCCAGCAGCTTCTACTATGGCTACACCTTC.

Judged by abundance, this clone is medium-sized. This chain uses TRBV5-6 with TRBJ1-1, with TRBD1 identical over 7 bases. Germline V gives CDR1 SGHDT, CDR2 YYEEEE. V was pared by 4 bases and J by 5 bases, with 5 bases of the junction left unmatched. This CDR3 is 13 amino acids long. CDR3 loop: CASSLGTATEAFF. CDR3 DNA sequence: TGTGCCAGCAGCCTCGGGACAGCTACTGAAGCTTTCTTT.

This chain connects TRBV2 to TRBJ2-7; D is uncertain. Trimming stripped 4 bases from V and 3 bases from J, with 13 bases between. Germline-derived CDR1 and CDR2 are SNHLY and FYNNEI. The CDR3 runs 14 residues. The CDR3 reads CASSGEGSYYEQYF. CDR3 DNA: TGTGCCAGCAGTGGAGAAGGGTCCTACTACGAGCAGTACTTC.

The chain joins TRBV7-8 to TRBJ2-7; D remains ambiguous. Germline loops: CDR1 SGHVS, CDR2 FQNEAQ. This CDR3 region has 12 residues. V was cut by 3 bases and J by 6 bases, with 9 bases left in between. This CDR3 is CASSFFGGEQYF. CDR3 in DNA: TGTGCCAGCAGCTTTTTCGGCGGCGAGCAGTACTTC. Together with reference TRBV7-8 and TRBJ2-7, the CDR3 gives the full variable domain: GAGVSQSPRYKVAKRGQDVALRCDPISGHVSLFWYQQALGQGPEFLTYFQNEAQLDKSGLPSDRFFAERPEGSVSTLKIQRTQQEDSAVYLCASSFFGGEQYFGPGTRLTVT.

This clone was seen a single time. The chain joins TRBV9 to TRBJ2-3; D not resolved. The CDR3 sequence is 13 residues long. Trimming removed 3 bases from V and 8 bases from J, with 13 bases in between. Germline-derived CDR1 and CDR2 are SGDLS and YYNGEE. The CDR3 loop is CASSEISGFTQYF. Here the CDR3 DNA reads TGTGCCAGCAGCGAGATCTCGGGTTTTACGCAGTATTTT.

The CDR3 protein is CASSTPSGTTDTQYF. The DNA for the CDR3 is TGTGCCAGTAGTACCCCTAGCGGTACCACAGATACGCAGTATTTT. The V gene is TRBV19, the J gene TRBJ2-3; 7 bases match TRBD2. The germline V gene has CDR1 LNHDA and CDR2 SQIVND (reference sequence). This CDR3 is built from 15 residues. The J segment lost 2 bases and the V segment lost 4 bases, leaving 6 bases of the junction unmatched.

The chain uses TRBV5-6 and TRBJ1-3, with TRBD1 matching over 8 bases. The CDR3 covers 14 residues. Germline trimming cut 2 bases from V and 4 bases from J; bases unmatched to any gene: 2. From germline, CDR1 is SGHDT and CDR2 YYEEEE. CDR3 region: CASSFQGAGNTIYF. The CDR3 nucleotides are TGTGCCAGCAGCTTTCAGGGGGCCGGAAACACCATATATTTT.

This chain connects TRBV5-6 to TRBJ2-1, with TRBD2 matching over 10 bases. CDR3 length: 15 amino acids. V gave up 0 bases and J gave up 13 bases; unmatched junction bases: 10. Germline V gene lookup returns CDR1 SGHDT and CDR2 YYEEEE. The CDR3 DNA reads as TGTGCCAGCAGCTTGGTTAGCGGGGGGTTCGGGATCCAGTTCTTC. Its translation: CASSLVSGGFGIQFF.

V gene TRBV5-1 combines with J gene TRBJ1-2, with D unclear. Germline V lookup: CDR1 SGHRS, CDR2 YFSETQ. The CDR3 sequence is 15 residues long. Trimming shortened V by 0 bases and J by 0 bases, and 9 bases separated the two germline ends. CDR3 loop: CASSLASGSNYGYTF. CDR3 nucleotide sequence: TGCGCCAGCAGCTTGGCCTCGGGATCTAACTATGGCTACACCTTC.

The chain joins TRBV7-2 to TRBJ2-5; no reliable D call. CDR3 length: 15 residues. Deletions cut 0 bases from V and 4 bases from J, with 12 bases between. Germline values: CDR1 SGHTA, CDR2 FQGNSA. The CDR3 nucleotides read TGTGCCAGCAGCTTAGCGTCCGGAGCGCTAGAGACCCAGTACTTC. Translation: CASSLASGALETQYF.

The chain combines TRBV2 with TRBJ1-2, with unresolved D. Germline-derived CDR1 and CDR2 are SNHLY and FYNNEI. CDR3 size: 13 residues. The V end lost 2 bases, the J end lost 8 bases, and 12 bases lay between the germline ends. The CDR3 reads CASSEMQEGGYTF. Here the CDR3 DNA reads TGTGCCAGCAGTGAAATGCAGGAAGGCGGCTACACCTTC.

A few counts support this clone. V usage is TRBV18 and J usage is TRBJ2-1, with D perhaps matching TRBD2 (6 bases). The germline gives CDR1 KGHSH, CDR2 LQKENI. V lost 1 base to trimming and J lost 3 bases, with 13 bases between them. CDR3 length equals 16 residues. This CDR3 reads CASSPLGGGGYNEQFF. CDR3 DNA: TGTGCCAGCTCACCACTCGGGGGTGGTGGCTACAATGAGCAGTTCTTC.

The chain couples TRBV4-1 to TRBJ2-5; 9 nucleotides agree with TRBD2. The CDR3 contains 15 residues. Germline CDR1 MGHRA, CDR2 YSYEKL. V gave up 1 base and J gave up 5 bases; unmatched junction bases: 5. The DNA of the CDR3 is TGCGCCAGCAGCCAAGTAGGACTAGCGCCGGAGACCCAGTACTTC. Its translation is CASSQVGLAPETQYF.

The chain uses TRBV6-1 and TRBJ1-2; TRBD1 agrees at 7 bases. Germline V gives CDR1 MNHNS, CDR2 SASEGT. The junction had 7 bases not matched to a gene; V was cut back by 2 bases and J by 4 bases. The CDR3 runs to 15 residues. Here the CDR3 DNA reads TGTGCCAGCAGTGAACCGGGGACAGTCCTCTATGGCTACACCTTC. Its protein product is CASSEPGTVLYGYTF.

This clone was counted between two and nine times. This chain joins TRBV2 and TRBJ2-2; a weak D match, TRBD1 (5 bases). V lost 10 bases to trimming and J lost 4 bases, with 7 bases between them. Germline V gives CDR1 SNHLY, CDR2 FYNNEI. The CDR3 runs 11 residues. CDR3 sequence: CATQGTGELFF. The CDR3, as DNA: TGTGCCACGCAGGGCACCGGGGAGCTGTTTTTT.

This chain links TRBV27 with TRBJ2-5; maybe TRBD2 (6 bases). CDR1 and CDR2 from the germline V gene are MNHEY and SMNVEV (reference sequence). V dropped 4 bases and J dropped 1 base, with 10 bases sitting between them. This CDR3 is built from 14 residues. As DNA, the CDR3 is TGTGCCAGCAGTTCTCGGGGGATCCAAGAGACCCAGTACTTC. It is translated as CASSSRGIQETQYF.

V usage is TRBV9 and J usage is TRBJ2-3; 9 nucleotides line up with TRBD2. The V gene's germline CDR1 is SGDLS and CDR2 YYNGEE. The trim removed 2 bases at V and 1 base at J, leaving 2 bases unmatched. This CDR3 spans 15 amino acids. The CDR3 is CASSVASGGTDTQYF. CDR3 sequence (DNA): TGTGCCAGCAGCGTCGCTAGCGGGGGCACAGATACGCAGTATTTT.

CDR3 sequence: CASSYGQSNQPQHF. The DNA for the CDR3 is TGTGCCAGCAGTTACGGACAGAGCAATCAGCCCCAGCATTTT. The V gene is TRBV6-5, the J gene TRBJ1-5, with a tentative D call TRBD1 (6 bases). V lost 2 bases, J lost 1 base, and 6 bases lay in between. This CDR3 contains 14 residues. Per the germline V gene, CDR1 is MNHEY and CDR2 is SVGAGI.

The V gene is TRBV5-5, the J gene TRBJ2-5; D ambiguous. Trimming left V 4 bases short and J 2 bases short, with 12 bases between. The CDR3 sequence is 14 residues long. Germline V CDR1 and CDR2: SGHKS, YYEKEE (reference sequence). CDR3 sequence: CASSRPASQETQYF. The CDR3 DNA is TGTGCCAGCAGCCGACCGGCCTCACAAGAGACCCAGTACTTC.

This chain joins TRBV30 and TRBJ2-3, with D maybe TRBD2 (7 bases). In germline, CDR1 is GTSNPN, CDR2 SVGIG (reference sequence). There are 16 residues in the CDR3. Between the trimmed V and J ends, which lost 3 bases and 2 bases, there was a span of 18 bases. The CDR3 here is CAWSQRGGGHTDTQYF. The CDR3 nucleotides are TGTGCCTGGAGCCAAAGGGGCGGGGGCCACACAGATACGCAGTATTTT.

V gene TRBV7-3 combines with J gene TRBJ2-3; either TRBD1 or TRBD2 may supply D (5 bases each). The CDR3 extends over 13 amino acids. V lost 3 bases and J 6 bases, leaving 10 bases between the germline ends. CDR1 is SGHTA and CDR2 is FQGTGA in the germline V gene. CDR3: CASSLGWGDTQYF. The CDR3 nucleotides are TGTGCCAGCAGCTTGGGATGGGGGGATACGCAGTATTTT.

There are a few counts of this clone. The V call is TRBV10-2, the J call TRBJ1-2; D call uncertain. In germline, CDR1 is WSHSY, CDR2 SAAADI. This CDR3 spans 12 amino acids. Trimming took 5 bases from V and 3 from J, leaving 7 bases between them. In DNA, the CDR3 is TGCGCCAGCAGTCCGGTCGACTATGGCTACACCTTC. It yields the protein CASSPVDYGYTF.

The rearrangement links TRBV7-6 to TRBJ2-2; the D is unclear. Germline loops: CDR1 SGHVS, CDR2 FNYEAQ. V lost 2 bases and J lost 6, with 10 bases in between. The CDR3 has 14 amino acids. CDR3 sequence: CASSLLPDAGELFF. The CDR3 nucleotides read TGTGCCAGCAGCTTACTTCCAGACGCCGGGGAGCTGTTTTTT.

The chain uses TRBV28 and TRBJ2-7; D remains ambiguous. V was cut by 3 bases and J by 4 bases, with 7 bases left in between. CDR3 length: 12 amino acids. Germline CDR1 reads MDHEN; CDR2 reads SYDVKM. CDR3 in amino acids: CASSFVEYEQYF. CDR3 bases: TGTGCCAGCAGTTTTGTGGAATACGAGCAGTACTTC.

The table lists this clone with a few counts. This rearrangement joins TRBV4-1 to TRBJ1-1, with TRBD1 identical over 7 bases. CDR3 length: 13 amino acids. Per germline, CDR1 MGHRA and CDR2 YSYEKL. J was trimmed by 3 bases and V by 8 bases; bases with no gene match: 6. The CDR3 protein is CASRGQTYTEAFF. For the CDR3, the DNA is TGCGCCAGCCGGGGACAGACTTACACTGAAGCTTTCTTT.

The rearrangement uses TRBV6-5 and TRBJ2-1, with 9 nucleotides matching TRBD1. Germline CDR1 is MNHEY and CDR2 is SVGAGI. The CDR3 sequence is 15 residues long. J was trimmed by 2 bases and V by 6 bases; bases with no gene match: 5. DNA of the CDR3: TGTGCCAGCAGGTCCGGGACAGGGACCTACAATGAGCAGTTCTTC. It translates to CASRSGTGTYNEQFF.

The CDR3 sequence: CASSLGGQAVLNTIYF. The CDR3 bases are TGCGCCAGCAGCCTCGGGGGACAGGCGGTTTTAAACACCATATATTTT. The genes are TRBV4-1 and TRBJ1-3; 8 nucleotides line up with TRBD1. The CDR3 is 16 residues long. Germline CDR1 and CDR2: MGHRA and YSYEKL. After removal of 4 bases from V and 6 bases from J, the junction contained 11 bases not matched to a gene.